This TCR beta chain was identified in a study of tumor and adjacent non-tumor tissue in lung cancer. On the study more broadly: Histology: 12 adenocarcinoma, a couple of squamous cell carcinoma, 1 small cell lung cancer.

The study's findings and limits: Significantly higher TCR diversity was found in tumor than normal lung.

Three rounds of nested PCR, following a modified ARM-PCR protocol, produced the TCRbeta library. MiXCR, run by TCRdb on the multiplex PCR reads, gives a single entry per CDR3 protein. The sample lists over 85,000 distinct CDR3 sequences, around 82% seen once, with 20% to 25% in the top ten. This CDR3 has 15 amino acids. CDR1 is MDHEN, CDR2 SYDVKM, per germline. Note on this clonotype: What it binds is unknown. Germline and junction disagree at one end, which may indicate a read error.

This sample's RNA came from whole unsorted tissue. Newly diagnosed lung cancer patients had thoracic surgery in China, August–November 2014, without prior chemotherapy. The receptor was derived from a man between 65 and 85 years old with non-small cell lung cancer. The specimen was lung tumor tissue. The V and J genes are TRBV28 and TRBJ2-2; D unclear. The CDR3 reads CAGSLMGSNTVELFF. The CDR3 DNA sequence: TGTGCCGGCAGTTTAATGGGCTCGAACACCGTGGAGCTGTTTTTT. Full variable domain (missing parts from reference TRBV28 and TRBJ2-2): DVKVTQSSRYLVKRTGEKVFLECVQDMDHENMFWYRQDPGLGLRLIYFSYDVKMKEKGDIPEGYSVSREKKERFSLILESASTNQTSMYLCAGSLMGSNTVELFFGEGSRLTVL.